A few counts support the clone carrying this TCR beta chain. The CDR3 runs to 15 residues. Germline values: CDR1 MNHNY, CDR2 SVGAGI (reference sequence). This entry belongs to a study of blood T cells in healthy people across ages. With a J-beta primer mix and a sample-barcoded 5' primer, a second PCR ran about 7 to 12 cycles. MiXCR, applied by TCRdb to the 5' RACE reads, yields one record per CDR3 protein. The sample lists around 280,000 distinct CDR3 sequences; 25% to 30% were seen once. The receptor was derived from a woman aged 70-85 years in good health. The V call is TRBV6-6, the J call TRBJ2-1, with D possibly TRBD2 on 6 matching bases. The sequenced sample was blood. The CDR3 loop is CAASLEGRVDNEQFF. DNA for the CDR3: TGTGCTGCGAGCCTGGAGGGGCGAGTGGACAATGAGCAGTTCTTC.